This T cell receptor beta chain was found in a study of T cells in localized non-small cell lung cancer. The study's findings and limits: A median of approximately 54 clones ranked among the top 100 in tumor appeared in adjacent lung.

For this clone: Its antigen is still unknown.

CDR3 size: 15 residues. Germline V gives CDR1 LNHNV, CDR2 YYDKDF (reference sequence). V trimming: 6 bases; J trimming: 6 bases; junction bases outside the gene matches: 8. Generated by immunoSEQ multiplex PCR, the TCRdb table keeps only in-frame clones and is missing some. The sample records roughly 76,000 clones, roughly 80% being singletons. The clonotype comes from a man aged 35 to 69 with stage II squamous cell lung carcinoma. Here the sequenced sample was PBMCs, taken before any cancer treatment. This chain uses TRBV15 with TRBJ2-1, with 10 nucleotides matching TRBD2. The CDR3 loop reads CATRNGLAGANEQFF. DNA for the CDR3: TGTGCCACCAGAAATGGGCTAGCGGGAGCCAATGAGCAGTTCTTC.